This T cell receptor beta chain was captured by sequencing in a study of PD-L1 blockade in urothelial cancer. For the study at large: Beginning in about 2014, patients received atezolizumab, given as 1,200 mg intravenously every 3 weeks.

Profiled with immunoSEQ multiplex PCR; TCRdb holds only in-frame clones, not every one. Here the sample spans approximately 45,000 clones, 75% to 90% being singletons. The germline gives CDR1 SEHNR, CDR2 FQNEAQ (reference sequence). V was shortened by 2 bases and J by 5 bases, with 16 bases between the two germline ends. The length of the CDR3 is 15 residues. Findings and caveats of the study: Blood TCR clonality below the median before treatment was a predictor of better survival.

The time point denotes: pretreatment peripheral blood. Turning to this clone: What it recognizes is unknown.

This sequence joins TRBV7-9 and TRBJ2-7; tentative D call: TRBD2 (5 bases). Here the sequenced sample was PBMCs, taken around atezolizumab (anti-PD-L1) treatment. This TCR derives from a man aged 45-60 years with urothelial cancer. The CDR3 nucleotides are TGTGCCAGCAGCTTATCCGGGTTCCGAGGGCACGAGCAGTACTTC. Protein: CASSLSGFRGHEQYF.